The present T cell receptor beta chain was sequenced within a study of blood T cell repertoires in COVID-19. Sequencing was performed with immunoSEQ multiplex PCR; in TCRdb, only in-frame clones are kept and a portion is missing. The sample consists of some 87,000 clones, roughly 92% of them appearing once. V lost 1 base to trimming and J lost 6 bases, with 7 bases between them. Per germline, CDR1 KGHSH and CDR2 LQKENI. CDR3 length: 12 amino acids. The source material was peripheral blood. V and J are TRBV18 and TRBJ2-7; D is unclear. The source of this sequence is a woman aged 55-69 years with active COVID-19. The CDR3 DNA reads TGTGCCAGCTCACCACTACGAGGCGAGCAGTACTTC. Protein sequence: CASSPLRGEQYF.